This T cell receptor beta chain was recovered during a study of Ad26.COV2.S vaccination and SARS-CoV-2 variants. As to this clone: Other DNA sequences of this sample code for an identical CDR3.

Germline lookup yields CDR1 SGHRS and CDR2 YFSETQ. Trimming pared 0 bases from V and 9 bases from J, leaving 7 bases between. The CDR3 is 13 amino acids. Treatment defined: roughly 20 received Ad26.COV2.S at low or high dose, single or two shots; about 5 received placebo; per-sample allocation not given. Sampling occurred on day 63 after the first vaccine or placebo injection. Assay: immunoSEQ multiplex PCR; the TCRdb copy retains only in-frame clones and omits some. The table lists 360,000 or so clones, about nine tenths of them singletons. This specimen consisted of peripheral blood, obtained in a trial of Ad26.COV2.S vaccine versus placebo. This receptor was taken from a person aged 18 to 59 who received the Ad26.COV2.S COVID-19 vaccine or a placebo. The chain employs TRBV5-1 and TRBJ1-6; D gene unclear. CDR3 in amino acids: CASSLAGVSPLHF. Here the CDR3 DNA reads TGCGCCAGCAGCTTGGCCGGGGTTTCACCCCTCCACTTT.